The 5 T cell receptor beta chains in this list originate from one sample, sequenced in a study of T cells after yellow fever vaccination. Each CDR3 protein gets one entry after TCRdb re-called the 5' RACE reads with MiXCR. The data show more than 300,000 distinct CDR3 sequences, 6.8% seen once. The sample here was PBMCs, taken roughly 45 days after the first yellow fever vaccination. The origin of the receptors is a man in his late teens or twenties who received the YFV17D yellow fever vaccine.

The chain has TRBV20-1 and TRBJ2-5; unclear D gene. This CDR3 is built from 12 residues. V dropped 3 bases and J dropped 2 bases, with 7 bases sitting between them. CDR1 and CDR2 from the germline V gene are DFQATT and SNEGSKA (reference sequence). CDR3 DNA sequence: TGCAGTGCTAGTTTTCAGCAAGAGACCCAGTACTTC. It yields the protein CSASFQQETQYF.

This clonotype came up a few times. This chain joins TRBV12-3 or TRBV12-4 and TRBJ2-1; D is perhaps TRBD1 (5 bases). The CDR3 contains 15 residues. Trimming left V 2 bases short and J 8 bases short, with 16 bases between. CDR3 residues: CASSLRAPRADEQFF. CDR3 bases: TGTGCCAGCAGTTTAAGGGCCCCCAGGGCTGATGAGCAGTTCTTC.

This clonotype was seen a few times. The chain employs TRBV20-1 and TRBJ2-5, with TRBD2 matching 8 bases. CDR3 length equals 13 residues. J was trimmed by 5 bases and V by 7 bases; bases with no gene match: 9. Germline assignment: CDR1 DFQATT and CDR2 SNEGSKA (reference sequence). This CDR3 is CSGSRGGHETQYF. The CDR3 DNA follows: TGCAGTGGTTCTCGGGGGGGCCACGAGACCCAGTACTTC.

This chain connects TRBV7-6 to TRBJ1-5; D unresolved. CDR3 size: 14 residues. Germline lookup yields CDR1 SGHVS and CDR2 FNYEAQ. V was shortened by 5 bases and J by 3 bases, with 11 bases between the two germline ends. DNA for the CDR3: TGTGCCAGCAGCCTGCGGGAGGCCAATCAGCCCCAGCATTTT. Translation gives CASSLREANQPQHF. Using reference TRBV7-6 and TRBJ1-5 for the parts outside the CDR3, the full variable domain is GAGVSQSPRYKVTKRGQDVALRCDPISGHVSLYWYRQALGQGPEFLTYFNYEAQQDKSGLPNDRFSAERPEGSISTLTIQRTEQRDSAMYRCASSLREANQPQHFGDGTRLSIL.

V gene TRBV4-1 combines with J gene TRBJ1-1, with TRBD1 matching 8 bases. Germline trimming cut 4 bases from V and 1 base from J; bases unmatched to any gene: 8. The CDR3 has 16 amino acids. Germline values: CDR1 MGHRA, CDR2 YSYEKL. In DNA form, the CDR3 reads TGCGCCAGCAGCCGCCGGACAGGGAGTGAGAACACTGAAGCTTTCTTT. Translated, it gives CASSRRTGSENTEAFF.